The entry that follows covers one TCR beta chain sequence. Its antigen remains unidentified. The ends were cut back, 5 bases at V and 5 bases at J, with 6 bases in the middle. The germline V gene encodes CDR1 LNHDA and CDR2 SQIVND (reference sequence). The CDR3 loop spans 11 amino acids. This entry belongs to a study of PD-1 blockade in classical Hodgkin lymphoma. Broader study findings: Any patient who commenced nivolumab under 1 year after ASCT was excluded. Relative to healthy donors, newly diagnosed patients reportedly had lower baseline TCR diversity, which was reported as lower still in relapsed/refractory patients. Baseline diversity resembling that of newly diagnosed patients was seen in complete responders.

Profiling relied on immunoSEQ multiplex PCR, and the TCRdb table lists in-frame clones only, not all of them. The table lists tens of thousands of clones, 80% to 90% of them singletons. Every patient experienced relapse after autologous stem cell transplantation, and brentuximab vedotin exposure varied. Patients had relapsed/refractory classical Hodgkin lymphoma with complete response, partial response or progressive disease as best response. This specimen was peripheral blood mononuclear cells (PBMCs), taken before the second cycle of nivolumab. The J gene is TRBJ1-2, the V gene TRBV19, with D uncertain. The source of this sequence is a human donor with classical Hodgkin lymphoma. The CDR3 DNA follows: TGTGCCAGTAGTGAGGAGTATGGCTACACCTTC. It is translated as CASSEEYGYTF.